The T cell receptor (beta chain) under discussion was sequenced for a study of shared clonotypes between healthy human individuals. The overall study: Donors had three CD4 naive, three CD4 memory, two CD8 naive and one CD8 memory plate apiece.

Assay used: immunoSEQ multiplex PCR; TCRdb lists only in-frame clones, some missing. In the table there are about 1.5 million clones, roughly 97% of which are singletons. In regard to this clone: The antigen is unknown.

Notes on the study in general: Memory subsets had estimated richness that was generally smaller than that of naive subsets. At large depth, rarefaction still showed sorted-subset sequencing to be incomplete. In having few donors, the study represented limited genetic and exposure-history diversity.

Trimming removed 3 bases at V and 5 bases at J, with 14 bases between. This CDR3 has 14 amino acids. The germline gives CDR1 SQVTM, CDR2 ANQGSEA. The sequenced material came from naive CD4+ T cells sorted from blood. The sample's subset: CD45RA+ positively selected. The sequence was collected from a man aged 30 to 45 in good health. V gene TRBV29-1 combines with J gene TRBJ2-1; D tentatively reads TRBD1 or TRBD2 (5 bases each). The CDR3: CSVDQRGFDNEQFF. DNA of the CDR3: TGCAGCGTTGACCAGAGGGGCTTTGACAATGAGCAGTTCTTC.